Shown below are 19 T cell receptor beta chains from a single sample sequenced in a study of neoadjuvant anti-PD-1 for oral cavity cancer. This table comes from immunoSEQ multiplex PCR, and its TCRdb copy is limited to in-frame clones, with some not included. The sample holds more than 10,000 clones, roughly 69% seen once. The material was PBMCs, obtained before nivolumab (anti-PD-1) treatment. Every receptor here comes from a person between 40 and 85 years old with oral cavity squamous cell carcinoma.

This CDR3 reads CASSPNNGYSNQPQHF. CDR3 bases: TGTGCCAGCAGCCCAAACAACGGTTATAGCAATCAGCCCCAGCATTTT. This sequence joins TRBV7-8 and TRBJ1-5; D unresolved. This CDR3 contains 16 residues. Trimming cost V 5 bases and J 0 bases, with 14 bases left between them. Germline V gene lookup returns CDR1 SGHVS and CDR2 FQNEAQ.

Only one count was recorded for this clone. This chain uses TRBV19 with TRBJ1-1; no clear D gene. V was clipped by 4 bases and J by 5 bases, with 17 bases between them. The CDR3 loop spans 15 amino acids. Germline lookup yields CDR1 LNHDA and CDR2 SQIVND (reference sequence). The CDR3 is CASSNQDRAVTEAFF. The CDR3 DNA follows: TGTGCCAGTAGTAATCAGGACCGGGCGGTGACTGAAGCTTTCTTT.

This clone was seen only once. The chain links TRBV10-3 to TRBJ2-5; D remains unclear. This CDR3 contains 17 residues. The V gene's germline CDR1 is ENHRY and CDR2 SYGVKD. V shed 2 bases and J shed 1 base, with 17 bases lying between them. The CDR3, as DNA: TGTGCCATCAGTGAGCGAGCGCGAGGACGGACCCAAGAGACCCAGTACTTC. Amino acid sequence: CAISERARGRTQETQYF.

The V call is TRBV2, the J call TRBJ1-6; D is unresolved. The V gene lost 8 bases and the J gene lost 0 bases, with 11 bases spanning the gap. CDR3 size: 15 residues. Germline V gene data show CDR1 as SNHLY and CDR2 as FYNNEI. CDR3 sequence (DNA): TGTGCCAGCCGCTCCCGGAGCTCCTATAATTCACCCCTCCACTTT. Encoded protein: CASRSRSSYNSPLHF.

J is TRBJ2-3 and V is TRBV28; D tentatively fits TRBD1 or TRBD2 (6 bases each). CDR1 MDHEN and CDR2 SYDVKM come from the germline V gene. V was trimmed by 5 bases and J by 0 bases, leaving 15 bases between them. The CDR3 sequence is 16 residues long. The CDR3 reads CASSPLRGASTDTQYF. The CDR3, as DNA: TGTGCCAGCAGTCCCTTGAGGGGGGCTAGCACAGATACGCAGTATTTT.

The V call is TRBV29-1, the J call TRBJ1-3; TRBD1 agrees at 7 bases. The CDR3 extends over 12 amino acids. The V and J ends lost 5 bases and 6 bases, in that order; junction bases with no gene match: 4. The V gene's germline CDR1 is SQVTM and CDR2 ANQGSEA. DNA for the CDR3: TGCAGCGTTAGACAGGGTACAAACACCATATATTTT. Protein product: CSVRQGTNTIYF.

This rearrangement joins TRBV7-9 to TRBJ1-2; 7 bases agree with TRBD1. The germline V gene has CDR1 SEHNR and CDR2 FQNEAQ (reference sequence). There are 14 residues in the CDR3. V was pared by 1 base and J by 6 bases, with 5 bases of the junction left unmatched. The chain's CDR3 is CASSLGGQTHGYTF. The CDR3 DNA is TGTGCCAGCAGCTTAGGGGGACAGACTCATGGCTACACCTTC.

The V and J genes are TRBV7-9 and TRBJ1-2, with 7 nucleotides matching TRBD1. This CDR3 has 13 residues. Germline CDR1 reads SEHNR; CDR2 reads FQNEAQ (reference sequence). The V gene end was trimmed by 5 bases and the J gene end by 4 bases; junction bases not matched to a gene: 4. The CDR3 bases are TGTGCCAGCAGCGAACAGGGGCTCTATGGCTACACCTTC. It yields the protein CASSEQGLYGYTF.

The rearrangement joins TRBV7-9 to TRBJ2-1, with D tentatively TRBD1 or TRBD2 (5 bases each). CDR1 and CDR2 from the germline V gene are SEHNR and FQNEAQ (reference sequence). V was trimmed by 6 bases and J by 13 bases, leaving 19 bases between them. The CDR3 length is 13 residues. CDR3 sequence: CASSLGVGAEQFF. As DNA, the CDR3 is TGTGCCAGCAGTTTGGGGGTGGGAGCGGAACAGTTCTTC.

V usage is TRBV5-5 and J usage is TRBJ1-2; D is perhaps TRBD1 (6 bases). CDR1 and CDR2 (germline): SGHKS, YYEKEE (reference sequence). V was cut by 4 bases and J by 0 bases, with 16 bases left in between. This CDR3 spans 16 amino acids. Here the CDR3 reads CASSQGQGTANYGYTF. In nucleotides, the CDR3 is TGTGCCAGCAGCCAAGGCCAGGGGACCGCTAACTATGGCTACACCTTC. Filled out from reference TRBV5-5 and TRBJ1-2, the complete variable domain reads DAGVTQSPTHLIKTRGQQVTLRCSPISGHKSVSWYQQVLGQGPQFIFQYYEKEERGRGNFPDRFSARQFPNYSSELNVNALLLGDSALYLCASSQGQGTANYGYTFGSGTRLTVV.

This chain uses TRBV12-5 with TRBJ2-3, with no clear D. This CDR3 comprises 14 residues. Trimming took off 1 base at V and 6 bases at J, with 11 bases between the two ends. Germline loops: CDR1 LGHNT, CDR2 FRNRAP. The CDR3 loop is CASGLDSPSDTQYF. The CDR3 bases are TGTGCTAGTGGTTTGGACAGTCCTTCGGATACGCAGTATTTT.

V gene TRBV27 combines with J gene TRBJ1-1; weak D call: TRBD1 (6 bases). The CDR3 length is 11 residues. Germline values: CDR1 MNHEY, CDR2 SMNVEV (reference sequence). This chain's CDR3 is CHGRGDTEAFF. The DNA of the CDR3 is TGTCACGGAAGGGGGGACACTGAAGCTTTCTTT.

The CDR3 DNA sequence: TGCGCCAGCAACCTAGCGGGGAACACCGGGGAGCTGTTTTTT. It specifies CASNLAGNTGELFF. V and J are TRBV5-1 and TRBJ2-2, with 8 bases lining up with TRBD2. Germline values: CDR1 SGHRS, CDR2 YFSETQ. This CDR3 has 14 amino acids. After removal of 6 bases from V and 1 base from J, the junction contained 2 bases not matched to a gene.

A remark on this clone: Other DNA sequences in this specimen translate into the identical CDR3. The rearrangement joins TRBV2 to TRBJ1-1; D possibly corresponds to TRBD1 (6 bases). The germline CDR1 and CDR2 sequences are SNHLY and FYNNEI. This CDR3 region has 13 residues. V gave up 6 bases and J gave up 1 base, with 9 bases separating them. CDR3 DNA sequence: TGTGCCAGCAGCCTACAGGGGAACACTGAAGCTTTCTTT. It specifies CASSLQGNTEAFF.

The chain couples TRBV6-1 to TRBJ2-3; tentatively, D is TRBD2 (6 bases). V lost 11 bases and J 8 bases, leaving 20 bases between the germline ends. The length of the CDR3 is 13 residues. Germline V CDR1 and CDR2: MNHNS, SASEGT. CDR3 loop: CAGGRLDVGTQYF. The CDR3 DNA reads TGTGCCGGGGGACGACTAGACGTCGGTACGCAGTATTTT.

This clone has only one observation. The rearrangement joins TRBV5-1 to TRBJ2-5; unclear D gene. Per germline, CDR1 SGHRS and CDR2 YFSETQ. Trimming stripped 2 bases from V and 5 bases from J, with 10 bases between. The CDR3 covers 13 residues. This CDR3 reads CASSFNIGETQYF. The CDR3 DNA sequence: TGCGCCAGCAGCTTCAACATAGGCGAGACCCAGTACTTC.

This chain joins TRBV27 and TRBJ2-1, with unresolved D. V was clipped by 1 base and J by 0 bases, with 7 bases between them. Germline V gene lookup returns CDR1 MNHEY and CDR2 SMNVEV (reference sequence). This CDR3 has 15 residues. The CDR3 sequence is CASSLYPSSYNEQFF. The CDR3 DNA reads as TGTGCCAGCAGTTTATATCCGAGCTCCTACAATGAGCAGTTCTTC.

In this sample, this clone turned up a few times. V and J are TRBV7-6 and TRBJ2-1; TRBD2 matches 12 bases. From germline, CDR1 is SGHVS and CDR2 FNYEAQ. Germline trimming cut 5 bases from V and 12 bases from J; bases unmatched to any gene: 23. CDR3 length equals 19 residues. As DNA, the CDR3 is TGTGCCAGCAGCCTAGACCCAAGATCTAGCGGGAGGGCCCTGCTAGTGCAGTTCTTC. It specifies CASSLDPRSSGRALLVQFF.

V and J are TRBV6-1 and TRBJ1-5, with D perhaps matching TRBD1 (5 bases). V lost 10 bases and J lost 4, with 14 bases in between. In germline, CDR1 is MNHNS, CDR2 SASEGT. The CDR3 sequence is 13 residues long. CDR3 coding DNA: TGTGCCACACACAGGACGGGGAATCAGCCCCAGCATTTT. It encodes CATHRTGNQPQHF.